A single sample is the source of the 17 T cell receptor beta chains below, sequenced in a study of T cell repertoires in cytomegalovirus infection. TCRdb redid the calling of the reads with MiXCR, one entry per CDR3 protein. The sample includes tens of thousands of distinct CDR3 sequences, less than 4.5% of them seen just once. Sequencing was performed on PBMCs. These receptors originate from a human donor in good health (CMV status not recorded). Some clones in this sample may be carry-over from other donors' samples.

This clonotype was seen repeatedly, ten times or more. The chain has TRBV6-2 or TRBV6-3 and TRBJ2-2; 8 bases line up with TRBD1. Trimming removed 3 bases from V and 0 bases from J; junction bases left unmatched: 15. The CDR3 has 20 amino acids. Germline CDR1 and CDR2: MNHEY and SVGEGT. Here the CDR3 DNA reads TGTGCCAGCAGTTATCTCGCTGTCACAGACAGGGGAGCGAACACCGGGGAGCTGTTTTTT. It encodes CASSYLAVTDRGANTGELFF.

This clonotype was recorded many times. The chain couples TRBV18 to TRBJ1-5; no clear D. CDR3 length: 13 residues. The germline V and J ends were trimmed by 3 bases and 5 bases, with 8 bases remaining between them. The germline V gene has CDR1 KGHSH and CDR2 LQKENI. CDR3 bases: TGTGCCAGCTCACCGTCTGAAGATCAGCCCCAGCATTTT. Protein: CASSPSEDQPQHF.

This clonotype was seen at least ten times. The rearrangement links TRBV19 to TRBJ1-1; TRBD1 might be the D (5 bases). Germline CDR1 is LNHDA and CDR2 is SQIVND (reference sequence). The ends were cut back, 5 bases at V and 2 bases at J, with 15 bases in the middle. The length of the CDR3 is 15 residues. CDR3 protein: CASSSRTKLNTEAFF. CDR3 bases: TGTGCCAGTAGTTCCCGGACAAAGCTAAACACTGAAGCTTTCTTT.

This clonotype showed up many times. This chain connects TRBV11-1 to TRBJ2-3, with 9 bases matching TRBD1. The germline V gene encodes CDR1 SGHAT and CDR2 FQDESV (reference sequence). Trimming took 5 bases from V and 8 from J; bases not matched to a gene: 8. The CDR3 has 14 residues. CDR3 nucleotide sequence: TGTGCCAGCAGCCGCCGGACAGGGGAAGGTACGCAGTATTTT. It encodes CASSRRTGEGTQYF. The complete variable domain, with remaining parts taken from reference TRBV11-1 and TRBJ2-3, reads EAEVAQSPRYKITEKSQAVAFWCDPISGHATLYWYRQILGQGPELLVQFQDESVVDDSQLPKDRFSAERLKGVDSTLKIQPAELGDSAMYLCASSRRTGEGTQYFGPGTRLTVL.

This clonotype came up many times. The V and J genes are TRBV4-2 and TRBJ2-2; TRBD1 is a possible D gene (6 bases). Germline-derived CDR1 and CDR2 are LGHNA and YNFKEQ. The CDR3 spans 16 residues. V was clipped by 3 bases and J by 3 bases, with 14 bases between them. The CDR3 DNA sequence: TGTGCCAGCAGCCATGAGGGGGATTTAGACACCGGGGAGCTGTTTTTT. Amino acids: CASSHEGDLDTGELFF.

There are many counts of this clonotype. The rearrangement links TRBV2 to TRBJ2-7, with a possible D match to TRBD1 (5 bases). This CDR3 contains 14 residues. The V gene's germline CDR1 is SNHLY and CDR2 FYNNEI. Trimming took 8 bases from V and 2 from J, leaving 16 bases between them. The CDR3 loop is CASGPPGKPYEQYF. CDR3 DNA sequence: TGTGCCAGCGGCCCCCCAGGGAAGCCCTACGAGCAGTACTTC.

This clonotype was recorded at least ten times. The V call is TRBV4-1, the J call TRBJ1-5; D gene unclear. In germline, CDR1 is MGHRA, CDR2 YSYEKL. The CDR3 is 15 amino acids. V lost 2 bases, J lost 2 bases, and 10 bases lay in between. Here the CDR3 DNA reads TGCGCCAGCAGCCAAATCGGACGGCGCAATCAGCCCCAGCATTTT. This translates into CASSQIGRRNQPQHF.

In its sample, this clonotype was seen many times. The V and J genes are TRBV9 and TRBJ2-5; tentative D call: TRBD2 (5 bases). This CDR3 has 14 amino acids. Germline lookup yields CDR1 SGDLS and CDR2 YYNGEE. Between the trimmed V and J ends, which lost 6 bases and 0 bases, there was a span of 12 bases. CDR3 in amino acids: CASTRTAYQETQYF. The CDR3 DNA reads TGTGCCAGCACCCGGACTGCGTACCAAGAGACCCAGTACTTC.

This clonotype was found many times. The chain joins TRBV7-6 to TRBJ2-7; 7 bases are a match to TRBD1. Trimming removed 4 bases from V and 6 bases from J; junction bases left unmatched: 3. The length of the CDR3 is 12 residues. CDR1 SGHVS and CDR2 FNYEAQ come from the germline V gene. The CDR3: CASSSQGIEQYF. The CDR3 region has the DNA TGTGCCAGCAGCTCACAGGGGATCGAGCAGTACTTC.

V and J are TRBV20-1 and TRBJ1-2; D unresolved. Germline V gives CDR1 DFQATT, CDR2 SNEGSKA (reference sequence). Trimming removed 5 bases at V and 5 bases at J, with 12 bases between. CDR3 size: 12 residues. CDR3: CSAGGRRYGYTF. DNA of the CDR3: TGCAGTGCTGGAGGTCGACGATATGGCTACACCTTC.

This clonotype was detected ten times or more. This chain links TRBV19 with TRBJ1-2, with unresolved D. Germline V gives CDR1 LNHDA, CDR2 SQIVND (reference sequence). CDR3 size: 14 residues. Trimming cost V 5 bases and J 6 bases, with 16 bases left between them. The CDR3 sequence is CASSSDRDRNGYTF. The CDR3, as DNA: TGTGCCAGTAGTTCCGATCGGGATCGGAATGGCTACACCTTC.

This clonotype came up many times. The chain is built from TRBV12-3 or TRBV12-4 and TRBJ2-5, with TRBD2 matching over 8 bases. The CDR3 extends over 15 amino acids. Trimming at V came to 6 bases and at J to 2 bases, leaving 8 bases not matched to a gene. CDR3 protein: CASSARLAKQETQYF. Written as DNA, the CDR3 is TGTGCCAGCAGCGCCAGACTAGCGAAACAAGAGACCCAGTACTTC.

This clonotype has ten or more counts. The DNA for the CDR3 is TGTGCCAGCAGCTCGGACACGGCTAGCGGGGGGCGGGAGCTGTTTTTT. Protein product: CASSSDTASGGRELFF. The chain employs TRBV7-3 and TRBJ2-2; 11 nucleotides match TRBD2. This CDR3 has 16 amino acids. J gave up 9 bases and V 4 bases, and 10 bases lay outside the gene matches. The germline V gene has CDR1 SGHTA and CDR2 FQGTGA.

There are many counts of this clonotype. The rearrangement uses TRBV7-6 and TRBJ2-1; tentative D call: TRBD1 (6 bases). This CDR3 region has 18 residues. The V end was cut by 6 bases, the J end by 0 bases, with 21 bases between. The germline V gene has CDR1 SGHVS and CDR2 FNYEAQ. This CDR3 reads CASRPTGKRSSSYNEQFF. The CDR3 DNA reads as TGTGCCAGCAGACCCACAGGGAAGCGCTCGAGCTCCTACAATGAGCAGTTCTTC. Drawing the rest from reference TRBV7-6 and TRBJ2-1, the complete variable domain is GAGVSQSPRYKVTKRGQDVALRCDPISGHVSLYWYRQALGQGPEFLTYFNYEAQQDKSGLPNDRFSAERPEGSISTLTIQRTEQRDSAMYRCASRPTGKRSSSYNEQFFGPGTRLTVL.

This clonotype appeared many times. The CDR3 DNA sequence: TGTGCCAGCAGTTTATTAGGGGGGCAGGATTATGGCTACACCTTC. It encodes CASSLLGGQDYGYTF. The V gene is TRBV28, the J gene TRBJ1-2, with a weak D call TRBD1 (6 bases). The ends were cut back, 1 base at V and 5 bases at J, with 14 bases in the middle. The V gene's germline CDR1 is MDHEN and CDR2 SYDVKM. The CDR3 length is 15 residues.

This clonotype was counted many times. This rearrangement joins TRBV2 to TRBJ2-3, with a possible D match to TRBD2 (6 bases). The germline CDR1 and CDR2 sequences are SNHLY and FYNNEI. The CDR3 consists of 15 residues. The ends were cut back, 9 bases at V and 1 base at J, with 17 bases in the middle. In nucleotides, the CDR3 is TGTGCCAGTCGGGGGAGATGGATTCGCACAGATACGCAGTATTTT. This gives the protein CASRGRWIRTDTQYF. The full variable domain, in which reference TRBV2 and TRBJ2-3 provide the parts outside the CDR3, is EPEVTQTPSHQVTQMGQEVILRCVPISNHLYFYWYRQILGQKVEFLVSFYNNEISEKSEIFDDQFSVERPDGSNFTLKIRSTKLEDSAMYFCASRGRWIRTDTQYFGPGTRLTVL.

This clonotype occurred many times. The chain joins TRBV7-2 to TRBJ1-2, with a possible D match to TRBD1 (6 bases). Germline lookup yields CDR1 SGHTA and CDR2 FQGNSA. The CDR3 loop spans 15 amino acids. Trimming cost V 4 bases and J 4 bases, with 16 bases left between them. CDR3 sequence reads: CASSSATGLAYGYTF. DNA of the CDR3: TGTGCCAGCAGCTCCGCGACAGGTCTAGCCTATGGCTACACCTTC. Full variable domain (outside the CDR3, taken from reference TRBV7-2 and TRBJ1-2): GAGVSQSPSNKVTEKGKDVELRCDPISGHTALYWYRQSLGQGLEFLIYFQGNSAPDKSGLPSDRFSAERTGGSVSTLTIQRTQQEDSAVYLCASSSATGLAYGYTFGSGTRLTVV.